Listed here are 18 T cell receptor beta chains from one sample, sequenced in a study of blood T cell repertoires in COVID-19. Data came from immunoSEQ multiplex PCR; TCRdb stores just in-frame clones and leaves some out. The sample lists under 200,000 clones, 80% to 85% occurring once. Material for sequencing was peripheral blood. The receptors derive from a human donor with acute or convalescent COVID-19. The donor label of this sample is uncertain.

The gene calls are TRBV29-1 and TRBJ2-2, with 8 bases aligning to TRBD1. The junction had 1 base not matched to a gene; V was cut back by 1 base and J by 6 bases. Germline CDR1 and CDR2: SQVTM and ANQGSEA. The CDR3 contains 13 residues. The CDR3 coding sequence is TGCAGCGTTGAAGTGACAGGGGCCGGGGAGCTGTTTTTT. This sequence encodes CSVEVTGAGELFF.

The genes are TRBV3-1 (or the pseudogene TRBV3-2) and TRBJ1-4; weak D call: TRBD1 (6 bases). CDR3 length equals 13 residues. V was trimmed by 4 bases and J by 13 bases, leaving 16 bases between them. CDR1 is LGHDT, CDR2 YNNKEL, per germline (reference sequence). Written as DNA, the CDR3 is TGTGCCAGCAGCCGACAGGTTAGCGAATCACTGTTTTTT. Its protein product is CASSRQVSESLFF.

This chain connects TRBV7-3 to TRBJ2-5; the match to TRBD2 covers 13 bases. The J segment lost 2 bases and the V segment lost 5 bases, leaving 8 bases of the junction unmatched. This CDR3 has 17 amino acids. Germline values: CDR1 SGHTA, CDR2 FQGTGA. Written as DNA, the CDR3 is TGTGCCAGCAGCCCACAAGGACTAGCGGGAGTTCAAGAGACCCAGTACTTC. It specifies CASSPQGLAGVQETQYF.

V and J are TRBV28 and TRBJ2-6; D gene ambiguous. V was cut by 2 bases and J by 0 bases, with 5 bases left in between. This CDR3 comprises 15 residues. CDR1 and CDR2 from the germline V gene are MDHEN and SYDVKM. The CDR3 coding sequence is TGTGCCAGCAGTTTAGGCGGCTCTGGGGCCAACGTCCTGACTTTC. This codes for CASSLGGSGANVLTF.

This rearrangement joins TRBV2 to TRBJ1-1; 10 bases fit TRBD1. The junction had 4 bases not matched to a gene; V was cut back by 6 bases and J by 6 bases. Germline V lookup: CDR1 SNHLY, CDR2 FYNNEI. The CDR3 runs 13 residues. The CDR3 DNA sequence: TGTGCCAGCAGGGGACAGGGGCCCTCTGAAGCTTTCTTT. It yields the protein CASRGQGPSEAFF.

The V gene is TRBV11-2, the J gene TRBJ1-2, with D possibly matching TRBD1 (6 bases). The CDR3 contains 15 residues. The germline V gene encodes CDR1 SGHAT and CDR2 FQNNGV. V gave up 4 bases and J gave up 8 bases, with 20 bases separating them. CDR3 sequence: CASSSSRDTIRGYTF. In DNA, the CDR3 is TGTGCCAGCAGCTCCTCCCGGGACACCATCCGGGGCTACACCTTC.

The chain joins TRBV2 to TRBJ1-1, with D tentatively TRBD1 (6 bases). The V gene lost 2 bases and the J gene lost 7 bases, with 17 bases spanning the gap. This CDR3 has 15 amino acids. CDR1 is SNHLY and CDR2 is FYNNEI in the germline V gene. Here the CDR3 DNA reads TGTGCCAGCAGTGAACGGGCGCAGGGGTGGGATGAAGCTTTCTTT. This sequence encodes CASSERAQGWDEAFF.

The chain carries TRBV6-5 and TRBJ1-4; the D gene is possibly TRBD1 (6 bases). Trimming stripped 9 bases from V and 7 bases from J, with 15 bases between. This CDR3 is 13 amino acids long. Germline V gene lookup returns CDR1 MNHEY and CDR2 SVGAGI. The CDR3 nucleotides read TGTGCCAGTAGAACAGGGATGATTGAAAAACTGTTTTTT. Protein: CASRTGMIEKLFF.

The chain combines TRBV11-3 with TRBJ2-7, with D tentatively TRBD2 (5 bases). V dropped 5 bases and J dropped 5 bases, with 19 bases sitting between them. Germline-derived CDR1 and CDR2 are SGHNT and YENEEA. The CDR3 spans 15 residues. The CDR3, as DNA: TGTGCCAGCAGCGCGTCTAGCAAGGCGTCGCACGAGCAGTACTTC. This codes for CASSASSKASHEQYF.

This chain links TRBV27 with TRBJ1-5, with D possibly matching TRBD1 (5 bases). The V gene lost 6 bases and the J gene lost 7 bases, with 16 bases spanning the gap. Germline V gives CDR1 MNHEY, CDR2 SMNVEV (reference sequence). The CDR3 spans 14 residues. This CDR3 is CASRGVRGGQPQHF. As DNA, the CDR3 is TGTGCCAGCAGGGGGGTGCGGGGTGGACAGCCCCAGCATTTT.

The rearrangement joins TRBV5-1 to TRBJ1-2; the D gene is possibly TRBD1 (6 bases). From germline, CDR1 is SGHRS and CDR2 YFSETQ. The CDR3 is 15 residues long. V was shortened by 1 base and J by 4 bases, with 14 bases between the two germline ends. The CDR3 DNA reads TGCGCCAGCAGCTTGAATCAGGGGCAGGGCTATGGCTACACCTTC. This encodes CASSLNQGQGYGYTF. Supplemented by reference TRBV5-1 and TRBJ1-2, the full variable domain reads KAGVTQTPRYLIKTRGQQVTLSCSPISGHRSVSWYQQTPGQGLQFLFEYFSETQRNKGNFPGRFSGRQFSNSRSEMNVSTLELGDSALYLCASSLNQGQGYGYTFGSGTRLTVV.

The rearrangement links TRBV30 to TRBJ1-4, with 9 bases lining up with TRBD1. CDR1 and CDR2 from the germline V gene are GTSNPN and SVGIG (reference sequence). Trimming at V came to 2 bases and at J to 10 bases, leaving 8 bases not matched to a gene. The CDR3 is 14 amino acids. The DNA for the CDR3 is TGTGCCTGGAGTCAGGACAGGGGTGGAGGAAAACTGTTTTTT. Encoded protein: CAWSQDRGGGKLFF.

The gene calls are TRBV10-3 and TRBJ2-1; 10 nucleotides agree with TRBD2. The CDR3 loop spans 16 amino acids. Trimming cost V 4 bases and J 7 bases; bases outside gene matches: 10. Germline assignment: CDR1 ENHRY and CDR2 SYGVKD. In DNA form, the CDR3 reads TGTGCCATCAGTGTGGTTAGAGGACTAGCGGAGAATGAGCAGTTCTTC. Translation: CAISVVRGLAENEQFF.

This chain connects TRBV5-1 to TRBJ2-7, with TRBD2 identical over 8 bases. Germline CDR1 SGHRS, CDR2 YFSETQ. J lost 2 bases, V lost 1 base, and 2 bases had no gene match. The CDR3 totals 14 residues. CDR3 in amino acids: CASSLIAGPYEQYF. DNA of the CDR3: TGCGCCAGCAGCTTGATAGCGGGACCCTACGAGCAGTACTTC.

This clone was counted once. The chain joins TRBV5-1 to TRBJ2-7; no reliable D call. The CDR3 has 16 amino acids. The germline gives CDR1 SGHRS, CDR2 YFSETQ. V gave up 0 bases and J gave up 2 bases, with 15 bases separating them. CDR3 amino acids: CASSLGAHQTAYEQYF. CDR3 DNA: TGCGCCAGCAGCTTGGGGGCACATCAGACGGCCTACGAGCAGTACTTC.

This clone was seen more than once but under ten times. The J gene is TRBJ1-2, the V gene TRBV6-4; D is possibly TRBD1 (6 bases). V lost 7 bases to trimming and J lost 3 bases, with 9 bases between them. CDR1 MRHNA and CDR2 SNTAGT come from the germline V gene. There are 12 residues in the CDR3. DNA for the CDR3: TGTGCCAGCAAAGGACAGCACTATGGCTACACCTTC. Residues: CASKGQHYGYTF.

This chain joins TRBV5-5 and TRBJ1-4; no definite D call. The CDR3 has 14 amino acids. The germline V and J ends were trimmed by 3 bases and 0 bases, with 6 bases remaining between them. CDR1 and CDR2 (germline): SGHKS, YYEKEE (reference sequence). The CDR3 coding sequence is TGTGCCAGCAGCTCAACAACAACTAATGAAAAACTGTTTTTT. Its translation: CASSSTTTNEKLFF. Using reference TRBV5-5 and TRBJ1-4 for the parts outside the CDR3, the full variable domain is DAGVTQSPTHLIKTRGQQVTLRCSPISGHKSVSWYQQVLGQGPQFIFQYYEKEERGRGNFPDRFSARQFPNYSSELNVNALLLGDSALYLCASSSTTTNEKLFFGSGTQLSVL.

V is TRBV4-2 and J is TRBJ2-2, with D maybe TRBD2 (6 bases). V lost 1 base and J lost 8, with 8 bases in between. The CDR3 length is 13 residues. Germline assignment: CDR1 LGHNA and CDR2 YNFKEQ. The CDR3 protein is CASSQAGEGELFF. The CDR3 coding sequence is TGTGCCAGCAGCCAAGCGGGAGAGGGGGAGCTGTTTTTT.